Below are 5 T cell receptor beta chains sequenced from a single sample in a study of blood T cell repertoires in COVID-19. Assay: immunoSEQ multiplex PCR; the TCRdb copy retains only in-frame clones and omits some. Of about 200,000 clones in the sample, around 85% were seen once. Input material: peripheral blood. Receptor source: a woman aged 50 to 60 with acute or convalescent COVID-19.

The genes are TRBV10-3 and TRBJ2-1; D perhaps matches TRBD1 (6 bases). Trimming took off 0 bases at V and 1 base at J, with 16 bases between the two ends. CDR1 and CDR2 from the germline V gene are ENHRY and SYGVKD. The CDR3 runs 18 residues. The CDR3: CAISESSQGLGSYNEQFF. The CDR3 DNA follows: TGTGCCATCAGTGAGTCGAGTCAGGGGCTGGGTTCCTACAATGAGCAGTTCTTC.

This clone appeared once. V usage is TRBV30 and J usage is TRBJ1-4; 10 bases are a match to TRBD1. CDR1 is GTSNPN, CDR2 SVGIG, per germline (reference sequence). The CDR3 runs to 13 residues. The V and J ends lost 4 bases and 11 bases, in that order; junction bases with no gene match: 7. Here the CDR3 reads CAWTRQGAWKLFF. CDR3 coding DNA: TGTGCCTGGACCAGACAGGGGGCGTGGAAACTGTTTTTT.

This clone has a handful of counts. CDR3 bases: TGTGCCAGCAGTGTGCTCGGACAGAAAAAGGGGAATGAGCAGTTCTTC. It translates to CASSVLGQKKGNEQFF. J is TRBJ2-1 and V is TRBV6-2 or TRBV6-3, with D perhaps TRBD1 (6 bases). The CDR3 consists of 16 residues. V was clipped by 5 bases and J by 7 bases, with 21 bases between them. The V gene's germline CDR1 is MNHEY and CDR2 SVGEGT.

The chain is built from TRBV6-5 and TRBJ2-1, with a weak D call TRBD2 (6 bases). The CDR3 runs 13 residues. Germline CDR1 MNHEY, CDR2 SVGAGI. The V and J ends lost 11 bases and 0 bases respectively, with 11 bases between them. CDR3 protein: CAARGSSYNEQFF. The DNA of the CDR3 is TGTGCCGCCCGGGGGAGCTCCTACAATGAGCAGTTCTTC.

V gene TRBV4-2 combines with J gene TRBJ1-1; the D is unclear. The CDR3 extends over 14 amino acids. Trimming stripped 0 bases from V and 5 bases from J, with 10 bases between. Germline CDR1 LGHNA, CDR2 YNFKEQ. Written as DNA, the CDR3 is TGTGCCAGCAGCCAAGATCTACTAGGAACTGAAGCTTTCTTT. Translating it yields CASSQDLLGTEAFF.